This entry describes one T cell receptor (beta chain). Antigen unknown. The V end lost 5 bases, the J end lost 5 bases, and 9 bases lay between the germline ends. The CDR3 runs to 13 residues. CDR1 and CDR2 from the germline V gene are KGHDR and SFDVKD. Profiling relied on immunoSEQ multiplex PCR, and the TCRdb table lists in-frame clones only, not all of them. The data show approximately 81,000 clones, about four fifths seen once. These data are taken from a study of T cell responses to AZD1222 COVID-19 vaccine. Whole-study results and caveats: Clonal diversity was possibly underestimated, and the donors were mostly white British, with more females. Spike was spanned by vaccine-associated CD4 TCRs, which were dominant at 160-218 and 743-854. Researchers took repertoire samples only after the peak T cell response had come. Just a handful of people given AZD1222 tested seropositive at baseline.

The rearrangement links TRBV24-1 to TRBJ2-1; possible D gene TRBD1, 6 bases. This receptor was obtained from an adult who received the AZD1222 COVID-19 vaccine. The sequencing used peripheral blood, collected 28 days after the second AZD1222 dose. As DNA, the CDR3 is TGTGCCACCAGTGGGGACATAAACAATGAGCAGTTCTTC. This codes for CATSGDINNEQFF.